The 15 T cell receptor beta chains presented below share a single source sample, sequenced in a study of neurological immune-mediated disorders (dated 2019 in TCRdb). The library was generated by 5' RACE. Sequencing was carried out with an Illumina HiSeq 2500. Through fastp at Q25 and MiXCR, TCRdb rebuilt clones from the public reads, retaining in-frame beta chains. Every entry covers one CDR3 protein and lists the most common genes and DNA from its rows. In this sample the table shows some 65,000 distinct CDR3 sequences, approximately 3.7% of which occur a single time. In total, the top ten clones hold around 2.6% of the sample. Sequenced: PBMCs. The receptors derive from a man over 45 with multiple sclerosis.

The genes are TRBV20-1 and TRBJ2-5, with D possibly TRBD2 on 6 matching bases. This CDR3 comprises 12 residues. CDR1 is DFQATT and CDR2 is SNEGSKA in the germline V gene (reference sequence). Trimming left V 6 bases short and J 2 bases short, with 10 bases between. The CDR3 sequence: CSAGTAQETQYF. In DNA, the CDR3 is TGCAGTGCCGGGACTGCTCAAGAGACCCAGTACTTC.

The chain recombines TRBV7-3 with TRBJ2-3; 8 positions agree with TRBD2. V shed 5 bases, J shed 4 bases, and the junction held 11 bases outside the gene matches. Germline loops: CDR1 SGHTA, CDR2 FQGTGA. This CDR3 spans 16 amino acids. The DNA for the CDR3 is TGTGCCAGCAGCCTACTGGGGACTAGTGACGCAGATACGCAGTATTTT. Translation: CASSLLGTSDADTQYF.

In this sample, this clonotype turned up many times. The rearrangement uses TRBV5-5 and TRBJ2-2; tentative D call: TRBD1 (6 bases). The CDR3 sequence is 14 residues long. Germline CDR1 SGHKS, CDR2 YYEKEE (reference sequence). Trimming shortened V by 2 bases and J by 1 base, and 6 bases separated the two germline ends. The CDR3, as DNA: TGTGCCAGCAGCTTACAGGGGAACACCGGGGAGCTGTTTTTT. Its translation: CASSLQGNTGELFF.

In its sample, this clonotype was seen many times. This sequence joins TRBV18 and TRBJ2-3; no firm D call. Trimming removed 3 bases at V and 2 bases at J, with 12 bases between. CDR1 and CDR2 from the germline V gene are KGHSH and LQKENI. This CDR3 contains 15 residues. CDR3 sequence (DNA): TGTGCCAGCTCACCTCGAACTCTGCTCACAGATACGCAGTATTTT. This sequence encodes CASSPRTLLTDTQYF.

Many counts were recorded for this clonotype. The chain carries TRBV7-9 and TRBJ2-1; 11 bases agree with TRBD1. The junction had 4 bases not matched to a gene; V was cut back by 6 bases and J by 6 bases. From germline, CDR1 is SEHNR and CDR2 FQNEAQ (reference sequence). The CDR3 totals 14 residues. This CDR3 reads CASRYGTGGNEQFF. In nucleotides, the CDR3 is TGTGCCAGCAGATATGGGACAGGGGGCAATGAGCAGTTCTTC.

This clonotype was found a few times. The V call is TRBV6-2 or TRBV6-3, the J call TRBJ1-2; a weak D match, TRBD1 (6 bases). CDR1 is MNHEY and CDR2 is SVGEGT in the germline V gene. This CDR3 has 15 residues. The germline V and J ends were trimmed by 4 bases and 7 bases, with 19 bases remaining between them. The CDR3 DNA reads as TGTGCCAGCAGTTCACGCAACCAGGGGATTGGTGGCTACACCTTC. It translates to CASSSRNQGIGGYTF.

This clonotype was detected ten times or more. V gene TRBV12-3 or TRBV12-4 combines with J gene TRBJ1-2, with 7 bases that match TRBD1. V lost 3 bases, J lost 4 bases, and 8 bases stayed unmatched. This CDR3 has 15 amino acids. The CDR3, as DNA: TGTGCCAGCAGTTTCAGTCAGGGGGGGGGCTATGGCTACACCTTC. It translates to CASSFSQGGGYGYTF.

There are many counts of this clonotype. The V gene is TRBV29-1, the J gene TRBJ2-5, with D perhaps TRBD2 (7 bases). The CDR3 is 13 residues long. Germline CDR1 is SQVTM and CDR2 is ANQGSEA. V lost 8 bases and J 4 bases, leaving 17 bases between the germline ends. The CDR3 region is CSTGGSGAETQYF. The DNA for the CDR3 is TGCAGCACGGGGGGCAGTGGGGCAGAGACCCAGTACTTC.

This clonotype was detected many times. J is TRBJ2-5 and V is TRBV5-5; no reliable D call. The V end lost 2 bases, the J end lost 0 bases, and 8 bases lay between the germline ends. Germline V lookup: CDR1 SGHKS, CDR2 YYEKEE (reference sequence). The CDR3 extends over 14 amino acids. In DNA form, the CDR3 reads TGTGCCAGCAGCTTTGGCAGCTACCAAGAGACCCAGTACTTC. Protein: CASSFGSYQETQYF. The variable domain in full, with the rest retrieved from reference TRBV5-5 and TRBJ2-5, is DAGVTQSPTHLIKTRGQQVTLRCSPISGHKSVSWYQQVLGQGPQFIFQYYEKEERGRGNFPDRFSARQFPNYSSELNVNALLLGDSALYLCASSFGSYQETQYFGPGTRLLVL.

This clonotype rates as medium-sized. The chain is built from TRBV7-9 and TRBJ1-3; D is unresolved. Germline CDR1 SEHNR, CDR2 FQNEAQ (reference sequence). V was trimmed by 1 base and J by 4 bases, leaving 14 bases between them. The CDR3 is 16 amino acids. CDR3 region: CASSLERRPVGNTIYF. CDR3 nucleotides: TGTGCCAGCAGCTTAGAACGCCGGCCCGTCGGAAACACCATATATTTT.

This clonotype was observed at least ten times. This chain uses TRBV7-6 with TRBJ2-1; TRBD2 matches at 12 bases. Unmatched junction bases numbered 11, after V lost 0 bases and J lost 8 bases. The germline V gene encodes CDR1 SGHVS and CDR2 FNYEAQ. This CDR3 is 18 amino acids long. The CDR3 loop is CASSLARSTSGGLDEQFF. CDR3 DNA sequence: TGTGCCAGCAGCTTAGCGCGCAGTACTAGCGGGGGGCTGGATGAGCAGTTCTTC.

This clonotype was observed many times. The chain recombines TRBV5-1 with TRBJ2-5; D is possibly TRBD2 (6 bases). Trimming stripped 9 bases from V and 5 bases from J, with 20 bases between. The CDR3 covers 14 residues. Germline CDR1 and CDR2: SGHRS and YFSETQ. CDR3 in DNA: TGCGCCACAACCTGGCAGGGAGGCGCGGAGACCCAGTACTTC. Translated, it gives CATTWQGGAETQYF.

The sample holds many counts of this clonotype. This chain joins TRBV20-1 and TRBJ1-1; a possible D gene is TRBD1 (6 bases). Trimming took off 6 bases at V and 2 bases at J, with 19 bases between the two ends. Germline-derived CDR1 and CDR2 are DFQATT and SNEGSKA (reference sequence). The CDR3 extends over 15 amino acids. The CDR3 spells CSAFPGHKVNTEAFF. The CDR3 DNA reads TGCAGTGCGTTCCCGGGACATAAGGTAAACACTGAAGCTTTCTTT.

This clonotype was recorded many times. CDR3 sequence reads: CASSQGHGEPQHF. DNA of the CDR3: TGCGCCAGCAGCCAGGGACACGGGGAGCCCCAGCATTTT. V is TRBV4-3 and J is TRBJ1-5; possible D gene TRBD1, 6 bases. Germline V CDR1 and CDR2: LGHNA, YSLEER. V was pared by 3 bases and J by 8 bases, with 11 bases between. The CDR3 has 13 amino acids.

This clonotype has ten or more counts. The J gene is TRBJ2-1, the V gene TRBV9; D remains unclear. The CDR3 is 11 amino acids. V was clipped by 6 bases and J by 4 bases, with 5 bases between them. Germline V gene data show CDR1 as SGDLS and CDR2 as YYNGEE. The CDR3 loop is CASTHYNEQFF. CDR3 in DNA: TGTGCCAGCACCCATTACAATGAGCAGTTCTTC.